Presented here are 26 T cell receptor beta chains from one specimen sequenced in a study of chemoradiotherapy in HPV16-positive cancers. The method was immunoSEQ multiplex PCR; TCRdb's version includes in-frame clones alone and lacks a portion of them. The sample contains approximately 13,000 clones, 70% to 85% of which appear only once. Material: blood, obtained from a patient who underwent chemoradiotherapy. These TCRs come from a human donor with HPV-associated anogenital cancer.

V is TRBV6-6 and J is TRBJ1-5, with D unresolved. Germline values: CDR1 MNHNY, CDR2 SVGAGI (reference sequence). Trimming cost V 2 bases and J 5 bases, with 7 bases left between them. The CDR3 runs 13 residues. CDR3 sequence: CASSYLPDQPQHF. CDR3 in DNA: TGTGCCAGCAGTTACCTCCCCGATCAGCCCCAGCATTTT.

This chain connects TRBV6-5 to TRBJ2-1; weak D call: TRBD2 (7 bases). The CDR3 has 15 amino acids. Per germline, CDR1 MNHEY and CDR2 SVGAGI. V was clipped by 4 bases and J by 5 bases, with 15 bases between them. The CDR3 sequence: CASSWGGGAHNEQFF. DNA of the CDR3: TGTGCCAGCAGTTGGGGAGGGGGGGCACACAATGAGCAGTTCTTC.

This clone was seen a single time. This chain uses TRBV2 with TRBJ1-2, with a tentative D call TRBD1 (5 bases). The germline V and J ends were trimmed by 4 bases and 5 bases, with 11 bases remaining between them. Germline loops: CDR1 SNHLY, CDR2 FYNNEI. The CDR3 contains 13 residues. CDR3 DNA sequence: TGTGCCAGCAGTGTATCGAGACAGTATGGCTACACCTTC. It translates to CASSVSRQYGYTF.

The genes are TRBV7-9 and TRBJ2-7; 11 positions agree with TRBD2. Matching the DNA end better, TRBJ2-1 makes the J call doubtful. CDR3 length equals 16 residues. The germline gives CDR1 SEHNR, CDR2 FQNEAQ (reference sequence). DNA of the CDR3: TGTGCCAGCAGCGTTCTTAGCGGGGGGGTTGACAATGAGCAGTTCTTC. Translating it yields CASSVLSGGVDNEQFF.

This chain joins TRBV15 and TRBJ1-3, with D possibly being TRBD1 (5 bases). The CDR3 contains 17 residues. V was shortened by 1 base and J by 1 base, with 14 bases between the two germline ends. Germline V gives CDR1 LNHNV, CDR2 YYDKDF (reference sequence). Written as DNA, the CDR3 is TGTGCCACCAGCAGAGGCCAGGGTGAACATTCTGGAAACACCATATATTTT. Its translation: CATSRGQGEHSGNTIYF.

J is TRBJ2-1 and V is TRBV5-1, with 7 bases fitting TRBD1. Germline loops: CDR1 SGHRS, CDR2 YFSETQ. J was trimmed by 4 bases and V by 3 bases; bases with no gene match: 16. There are 18 residues in the CDR3. The CDR3 DNA sequence: TGCGCCAGCAGCTCGCAAGGGACAGAGGGTTTTCTTTACAATGAGCAGTTCTTC. Residues: CASSSQGTEGFLYNEQFF.

This clone was recorded once. The chain combines TRBV27 with TRBJ1-2, with TRBD1 as a possible D gene (6 bases). Germline CDR1 is MNHEY and CDR2 is SMNVEV (reference sequence). Trimming took 4 bases from V and 8 from J, leaving 11 bases between them. CDR3 length: 12 residues. The CDR3 sequence is CASSSAGTGYTF. The CDR3 bases are TGTGCCAGCAGTTCAGCGGGGACAGGCTACACCTTC.

The chain carries TRBV7-3 and TRBJ2-3, with unresolved D. This CDR3 comprises 15 residues. Germline V gives CDR1 SGHTA, CDR2 FQGTGA. Trimming removed 0 bases at V and 1 base at J, with 8 bases between. CDR3 nucleotide sequence: TGTGCCAGCAGCTTAACCCTAGAACGCACAGATACGCAGTATTTT. This gives the protein CASSLTLERTDTQYF. The complete variable domain, with remaining parts taken from reference TRBV7-3 and TRBJ2-3, reads GAGVSQTPSNKVTEKGKYVELRCDPISGHTALYWYRQSLGQGPEFLIYFQGTGAADDSGLPNDRFFAVRPEGSVSTLKIQRTERGDSAVYLCASSLTLERTDTQYFGPGTRLTVL.

The rearrangement joins TRBV5-1 to TRBJ2-3, with 11 bases lining up with TRBD2. CDR1 is SGHRS, CDR2 YFSETQ, per germline. This CDR3 region has 16 residues. The V gene end was trimmed by 3 bases and the J gene end by 0 bases; junction bases not matched to a gene: 3. CDR3 in DNA: TGCGCCAGCAGCTCCCCTAGCGGGGGGAGCACAGATACGCAGTATTTT. Translated, it gives CASSSPSGGSTDTQYF. The full variable domain, in which reference TRBV5-1 and TRBJ2-3 provide the parts outside the CDR3, is KAGVTQTPRYLIKTRGQQVTLSCSPISGHRSVSWYQQTPGQGLQFLFEYFSETQRNKGNFPGRFSGRQFSNSRSEMNVSTLELGDSALYLCASSSPSGGSTDTQYFGPGTRLTVL.

This clone was seen a few times. The V gene is TRBV6-1, the J gene TRBJ2-1; no clear D. CDR3 length equals 12 residues. Trimming took off 4 bases at V and 8 bases at J, with 9 bases between the two ends. Germline CDR1 and CDR2: MNHNS and SASEGT. The CDR3 protein is CASSADIDEQFF. CDR3 DNA: TGTGCCAGCAGTGCTGATATCGATGAGCAGTTCTTC.

The gene calls are TRBV9 and TRBJ1-6; D unresolved. This CDR3 has 15 amino acids. V lost 0 bases, J lost 7 bases, and 11 bases lay in between. Germline V lookup: CDR1 SGDLS, CDR2 YYNGEE. CDR3 in amino acids: CASSVDFRGNSPLHF. The CDR3 DNA is TGTGCCAGCAGCGTAGATTTTCGCGGCAATTCACCCCTCCACTTT.

The chain joins TRBV30 to TRBJ1-3, with D possibly matching TRBD1 (6 bases). CDR3 size: 13 residues. Germline V gives CDR1 GTSNPN, CDR2 SVGIG (reference sequence). Trimming took off 5 bases at V and 2 bases at J, with 10 bases between the two ends. The CDR3 spells CAWDRRTGNTIYF. DNA for the CDR3: TGTGCCTGGGACAGGCGAACTGGAAACACCATATATTTT.

This chain uses TRBV5-1 with TRBJ1-6, with TRBD1 identical over 7 bases. The CDR3 sequence is 14 residues long. V dropped 4 bases and J dropped 6; count of bases not matched to a gene: 4. Germline values: CDR1 SGHRS, CDR2 YFSETQ. CDR3 sequence reads: CASSMGQLNSPLHF. The CDR3 bases are TGCGCCAGCAGCATGGGACAGCTTAATTCACCCCTCCACTTT.

The gene calls are TRBV9 and TRBJ2-5; 10 nucleotides agree with TRBD2. Germline CDR1 is SGDLS and CDR2 is YYNGEE. V shed 0 bases, J shed 4 bases, and the junction held 6 bases outside the gene matches. This CDR3 is 16 amino acids long. CDR3 coding DNA: TGTGCCAGCAGCGTAGGGGGTAGCGGGGGGTTAGAGACCCAGTACTTC. It is translated as CASSVGGSGGLETQYF.

In its sample, this clone was seen a few times. The rearrangement links TRBV7-9 to TRBJ1-3, with D possibly TRBD1 on 6 matching bases. The ends were cut back, 5 bases at V and 0 bases at J, with 17 bases in the middle. The CDR3 is 17 amino acids. Germline V CDR1 and CDR2: SEHNR, FQNEAQ (reference sequence). The CDR3 nucleotides read TGTGCCAGCAGCGGAGAGGGGGACGGTTACTCTGGAAACACCATATATTTT. This sequence encodes CASSGEGDGYSGNTIYF.

J is TRBJ1-1 and V is TRBV5-1; D is unclear. The CDR3 length is 17 residues. Looked up from germline, CDR1 is SGHRS and CDR2 is YFSETQ. V was trimmed by 3 bases and J by 1 base, leaving 19 bases between them. CDR3: CASSSNLDLSGNTEAFF. As DNA, the CDR3 is TGCGCCAGCAGCTCGAACCTGGACCTTTCGGGGAACACTGAAGCTTTCTTT.

The chain couples TRBV5-1 to TRBJ1-5; 9 bases match TRBD1. The germline gives CDR1 SGHRS, CDR2 YFSETQ. The CDR3 is made up of 14 amino acids. J was trimmed by 6 bases and V by 4 bases; bases with no gene match: 5. CDR3 bases: TGCGCCAGCAGCCCGGGACAGGGCAGTCAGCCCCAGCATTTT. Protein sequence: CASSPGQGSQPQHF.

The genes are TRBV5-6 and TRBJ2-1; 12 bases align to TRBD2. Germline V gives CDR1 SGHDT, CDR2 YYEEEE. This CDR3 region has 15 residues. V shed 4 bases, J shed 4 bases, and the junction held 3 bases outside the gene matches. This chain's CDR3 is CASSIGLAGYNEQFF. The CDR3, as DNA: TGTGCCAGCAGCATAGGACTAGCGGGGTACAATGAGCAGTTCTTC.

The V and J genes are TRBV6-5 and TRBJ2-3; D is undetermined. The V end was cut by 8 bases, the J end by 0 bases, with 9 bases between. CDR1 and CDR2 (germline): MNHEY, SVGAGI. There are 13 residues in the CDR3. The CDR3 protein is CASGSTSTDTQYF. CDR3 nucleotides: TGTGCCAGCGGGTCTACTAGCACAGATACGCAGTATTTT.

This clone was picked up one time. The V call is TRBV29-1, the J call TRBJ2-1; the match to TRBD1 covers 9 bases. From germline, CDR1 is SQVTM and CDR2 ANQGSEA. This CDR3 spans 13 amino acids. V was clipped by 6 bases and J by 8 bases; unmatched bases: 8. The CDR3 nucleotides read TGCAGCGTCCGGGACAGGGTCGGCGATGAGCAGTTCTTC. It is translated as CSVRDRVGDEQFF.

CDR3 sequence: CASSVRRQGSPNYGYTF. As DNA, the CDR3 is TGTGCCAGCAGTGTGCGTCGGCAGGGATCCCCCAATTATGGCTACACCTTC. The chain couples TRBV2 to TRBJ1-2; possibly TRBD1 for D (5 bases). The V gene lost 4 bases and the J gene lost 5 bases, with 23 bases spanning the gap. Germline lookup yields CDR1 SNHLY and CDR2 FYNNEI. This CDR3 is built from 17 residues. The variable domain in full, completed from reference TRBV2 and TRBJ1-2, reads EPEVTQTPSHQVTQMGQEVILRCVPISNHLYFYWYRQILGQKVEFLVSFYNNEISEKSEIFDDQFSVERPDGSNFTLKIRSTKLEDSAMYFCASSVRRQGSPNYGYTFGSGTRLTVV.

The rearrangement uses TRBV5-4 and TRBJ2-5; 11 positions match TRBD2. Germline CDR1 is SGHNT and CDR2 is YYREEE (reference sequence). V dropped 2 bases and J dropped 5; count of bases not matched to a gene: 8. This CDR3 has 16 amino acids. The CDR3, as DNA: TGTGCCAGCAGCTTTCCAACTAGCGGGGGTGAGGAGACCCAGTACTTC. Residues: CASSFPTSGGEETQYF.

The sample holds one count of this clone. The V gene is TRBV6-5, the J gene TRBJ1-2; D might be TRBD1 (6 bases). There are 15 residues in the CDR3. The germline CDR1 and CDR2 sequences are MNHEY and SVGAGI. Between the trimmed V and J ends, which lost 4 bases and 4 bases, there was a span of 16 bases. Here the CDR3 reads CASSSKGDVGYGYTF. The DNA of the CDR3 is TGTGCCAGCAGTTCCAAGGGGGATGTTGGCTATGGCTACACCTTC.

The J gene is TRBJ2-5, the V gene TRBV5-1; 13 bases are shared with TRBD2. This CDR3 has 16 residues. The germline V gene has CDR1 SGHRS and CDR2 YFSETQ. J lost 5 bases, V lost 4 bases, and 8 bases had no gene match. The CDR3 DNA reads as TGCGCCAGCAGCATAAGGACTAGCGGGGGTAAGGAGACCCAGTACTTC. Protein sequence: CASSIRTSGGKETQYF.

A few counts support this clone. The rearrangement joins TRBV14 to TRBJ1-2, with no clear D. Trimming cost V 2 bases and J 3 bases, with 7 bases left between them. The CDR3 runs 13 residues. Germline V gene data show CDR1 as SGHDN and CDR2 as FVKESK. The CDR3 region is CASSQTRYYGYTF. For the CDR3, the DNA is TGTGCCAGCAGCCAAACACGTTACTATGGCTACACCTTC. The complete variable domain, with remaining parts taken from reference TRBV14 and TRBJ1-2, reads EAGVTQFPSHSVIEKGQTVTLRCDPISGHDNLYWYRRVMGKEIKFLLHFVKESKQDESGMPNNRFLAERTGGTYSTLKVQPAELEDSGVYFCASSQTRYYGYTFGSGTRLTVV.

This sequence joins TRBV7-9 and TRBJ1-5, with D possibly TRBD1 on 6 matching bases. The CDR3 sequence is 15 residues long. Trimming pared 1 base from V and 2 bases from J, leaving 9 bases between. Germline V CDR1 and CDR2: SEHNR, FQNEAQ (reference sequence). The DNA for the CDR3 is TGTGCCAGCAGCTTAGACTCAGGGGGCAATCAGCCCCAGCATTTT. It specifies CASSLDSGGNQPQHF.